These 20 T cell receptor beta chains were sequenced from one sample in a study of shared clonotypes between healthy human individuals. Repertoires were generated with immunoSEQ multiplex PCR, while TCRdb's copy carries only in-frame clones and drops some. The table includes a few million clones, 90% to 96% detected once. Sequencing used naive CD4+ T cells sorted from blood. Subset described: CD45RA+ positively selected. All receptors come from a man between 18 and 29 years old in good health.

This clone was observed a single time. The chain uses TRBV7-2 and TRBJ1-5, with 11 positions matching TRBD1. With V trimmed by 3 bases and J by 4 bases, 5 bases remained unmatched. The CDR3 loop spans 16 amino acids. Germline CDR1 SGHTA, CDR2 FQGNSA. In DNA, the CDR3 is TGTGCCAGCAGCTTGGCGGGACAGGGGGTTAATCAGCCCCAGCATTTT. Translated, it gives CASSLAGQGVNQPQHF.

The chain uses TRBV30 and TRBJ2-5; 7 bases map to TRBD2. Germline CDR1 and CDR2: GTSNPN and SVGIG (reference sequence). The CDR3 is 13 amino acids. Losses at the gene ends were 4 bases for V and 5 bases for J; bases not matched to a gene: 7. CDR3 nucleotide sequence: TGTGCCTGGACTCGGGGGGAGGGGGAGACCCAGTACTTC. It codes for CAWTRGEGETQYF. Drawing the rest from reference TRBV30 and TRBJ2-5, the complete variable domain is SQTIHQWPATLVQPVGSPLSLECTVEGTSNPNLYWYRQAAGRGLQLLFYSVGIGQISSEVPQNLSASRPQDRQFILSSKKLLLSDSGFYLCAWTRGEGETQYFGPGTRLLVL.

A remark on this clone: This specimen includes other DNA sequences encoding the same CDR3. This chain uses TRBV15 with TRBJ1-5; unclear D gene. The V and J ends lost 1 base and 4 bases respectively, with 2 bases between them. Per the germline V gene, CDR1 is LNHNV and CDR2 is YYDKDF (reference sequence). The CDR3 is made up of 12 amino acids. The CDR3 DNA is TGTGCCACCAGCAGAGTGAATCAGCCCCAGCATTTT. Translated: CATSRVNQPQHF.

DNA of the CDR3: TGTGCCTGGTCTTCAGGGGAGGCCAAGGCTTTCTTT. Its translation is CAWSSGEAKAFF. V gene TRBV30 combines with J gene TRBJ1-1; tentative D call: TRBD1 (6 bases). The CDR3 contains 12 residues. The germline V gene has CDR1 GTSNPN and CDR2 SVGIG (reference sequence). Between the trimmed V and J ends, which lost 5 bases and 11 bases, there was a span of 18 bases. The variable domain in full, with the rest retrieved from reference TRBV30 and TRBJ1-1, is SQTIHQWPATLVQPVGSPLSLECTVEGTSNPNLYWYRQAAGRGLQLLFYSVGIGQISSEVPQNLSASRPQDRQFILSSKKLLLSDSGFYLCAWSSGEAKAFFGQGTRLTVV.

The chain has TRBV9 and TRBJ2-1, with D possibly matching TRBD2 (5 bases). The CDR3 length is 16 residues. The germline V gene encodes CDR1 SGDLS and CDR2 YYNGEE. V lost 4 bases and J lost 0, with 14 bases in between. DNA for the CDR3: TGTGCCAGCAGCCTCCCGGGGTCCAGCTCCTACAATGAGCAGTTCTTC. Translated, it gives CASSLPGSSSYNEQFF.

In this sample, this clone turned up once. The chain has TRBV7-9 and TRBJ2-7; unclear D gene. V lost 0 bases, J lost 5 bases, and 8 bases lay in between. The V gene's germline CDR1 is SEHNR and CDR2 FQNEAQ (reference sequence). The CDR3 loop spans 13 amino acids. CDR3 sequence: CASSLAGVNEQYF. The CDR3 DNA sequence: TGTGCCAGCAGCTTAGCGGGTGTAAACGAGCAGTACTTC.

The chain uses TRBV5-1 and TRBJ1-4; D call uncertain. V lost 0 bases to trimming and J lost 0 bases, with 6 bases between them. The CDR3 is 15 amino acids. CDR1 and CDR2 (germline): SGHRS, YFSETQ. CDR3 DNA sequence: TGCGCCAGCAGCTTGGAACCTGCAACTAATGAAAAACTGTTTTTT. It codes for CASSLEPATNEKLFF.

The chain uses TRBV7-2 and TRBJ1-4; perhaps TRBD1 as D (5 bases). This CDR3 comprises 16 residues. The V gene lost 2 bases and the J gene lost 8 bases, with 18 bases spanning the gap. The germline V gene encodes CDR1 SGHTA and CDR2 FQGNSA. The CDR3 nucleotides are TGTGCCAGCAGCTTAAGTGGGGCCCAGAGAGGGGAAAAACTGTTTTTT. This encodes CASSLSGAQRGEKLFF.

This chain links TRBV5-8 with TRBJ1-5; unclear D gene. This CDR3 comprises 12 residues. Germline lookup yields CDR1 SGHTS and CDR2 YDEGEE. The V gene lost 4 bases and the J gene lost 4 bases, with 6 bases spanning the gap. The CDR3 sequence: CASSAVNQPQHF. CDR3 nucleotide sequence: TGTGCCAGCAGCGCGGTTAATCAGCCCCAGCATTTT. Full variable domain (rest looked up from reference TRBV5-8 and TRBJ1-5): EAGVTQSPTHLIKTRGQQATLRCSPISGHTSVYWYQQALGLGLQFLLWYDEGEERNRGNFPPRFSGRQFPNYSSELNVNALELEDSALYLCASSAVNQPQHFGDGTRLSIL.

This chain connects TRBV2 to TRBJ2-2; 7 bases line up with TRBD1. V shed 6 bases and J 5 bases; nucleotides not matched to a gene: 9. Germline values: CDR1 SNHLY, CDR2 FYNNEI. The CDR3 is made up of 15 amino acids. The DNA for the CDR3 is TGTGCCAGCAGGATCGGACAGGTGGGGACCGGGGAGCTGTTTTTT. It specifies CASRIGQVGTGELFF.

V usage is TRBV4-1 and J usage is TRBJ2-3; D gene ambiguous. CDR1 MGHRA and CDR2 YSYEKL come from the germline V gene. The ends were cut back, 0 bases at V and 2 bases at J, with 15 bases in the middle. CDR3 size: 17 residues. The DNA of the CDR3 is TGCGCCAGCAGCCAAGATTACGGAGACTCGTTCACAGATACGCAGTATTTT. Translated, it gives CASSQDYGDSFTDTQYF.

This clone was recorded once. V and J are TRBV7-9 and TRBJ2-1; 13 bases are shared with TRBD2. The CDR3 is made up of 16 amino acids. The ends lost 6 bases at V and 5 bases at J; junction bases unmatched: 7. CDR1 and CDR2 from the germline V gene are SEHNR and FQNEAQ (reference sequence). CDR3 in amino acids: CASRPSGTSGNNEQFF. The CDR3 DNA reads TGTGCCAGCAGGCCGTCCGGGACTAGCGGGAACAATGAGCAGTTCTTC.

The chain has TRBV25-1 and TRBJ2-3; D is perhaps TRBD2 (5 bases). CDR1 is MGHDK and CDR2 is SYGVNS in the germline V gene. The V gene lost 6 bases and the J gene lost 2 bases, with 15 bases spanning the gap. The CDR3 spans 15 residues. CDR3 coding DNA: TGTGCCAGCAGCCCAAGAGGGCGGGCCACAGATACGCAGTATTTT. It encodes CASSPRGRATDTQYF.

This CDR3 reads CASHQGQGYTEAFF. The CDR3 nucleotides are TGTGCCAGCCACCAGGGACAGGGTTACACTGAAGCTTTCTTT. This chain links TRBV5-8 with TRBJ1-1, with 9 bases lining up with TRBD1. The CDR3 has 14 residues. Germline V gene data show CDR1 as SGHTS and CDR2 as YDEGEE. J was trimmed by 3 bases and V by 7 bases; bases with no gene match: 7.

The chain carries TRBV28 and TRBJ1-2; no clear D gene. The CDR3 totals 13 residues. CDR1 is MDHEN and CDR2 is SYDVKM in the germline V gene. With 2 bases removed from V and 7 bases from J, the gap between germline ends came to 11 bases. This chain's CDR3 is CASSLGSRSGYTF. In nucleotides, the CDR3 is TGTGCCAGCAGTTTAGGGAGTAGGTCTGGCTACACCTTC.

V is TRBV5-8 and J is TRBJ1-5; 8 nucleotides agree with TRBD1. V shed 2 bases, J shed 7 bases, and the junction held 2 bases outside the gene matches. The CDR3 totals 13 residues. Germline CDR1 is SGHTS and CDR2 is YDEGEE. In DNA, the CDR3 is TGTGCCAGCAGCTTACAGGGGGGACAGCCCCAGCATTTT. Encoded protein: CASSLQGGQPQHF. Using reference TRBV5-8 and TRBJ1-5 for the parts outside the CDR3, the full variable domain is EAGVTQSPTHLIKTRGQQATLRCSPISGHTSVYWYQQALGLGLQFLLWYDEGEERNRGNFPPRFSGRQFPNYSSELNVNALELEDSALYLCASSLQGGQPQHFGDGTRLSIL.

J is TRBJ1-1 and V is TRBV6-5, with D hard to call. CDR1 MNHEY and CDR2 SVGAGI come from the germline V gene. V lost 8 bases, J lost 0 bases, and 13 bases lay in between. The length of the CDR3 is 14 residues. The CDR3 region is CASGTHGLNTEAFF. Written as DNA, the CDR3 is TGTGCCAGCGGCACACACGGGTTGAACACTGAAGCTTTCTTT.

A few counts support this clone. The chain recombines TRBV30 with TRBJ1-1, with D possibly TRBD1 on 5 matching bases. This CDR3 has 14 residues. Germline lookup yields CDR1 GTSNPN and CDR2 SVGIG (reference sequence). V lost 0 bases, J lost 8 bases, and 16 bases lay in between. CDR3 DNA: TGTGCCTGGAGTGTACAGGCCGGAAGAACGGAAGCTTTCTTT. It is translated as CAWSVQAGRTEAFF.

A word on this clone: Other DNA sequences in this specimen translate into the identical CDR3. CDR3 nucleotides: TGTGCCAGCTCACCATCAGGGGCGGAGACCCAGTACTTC. Its translation: CASSPSGAETQYF. The V call is TRBV18, the J call TRBJ2-5, with D perhaps matching TRBD1 (6 bases). V dropped 2 bases and J dropped 5 bases, with 9 bases sitting between them. This CDR3 has 13 amino acids. Germline-derived CDR1 and CDR2 are KGHSH and LQKENI.

The DNA of the CDR3 is TGTGCCAGCAGTTTGAATAGTGGCAATCAGCCCCAGCATTTT. Its translation: CASSLNSGNQPQHF. The chain combines TRBV27 with TRBJ1-5; D is unresolved. Trimming took off 3 bases at V and 2 bases at J, with 8 bases between the two ends. There are 14 residues in the CDR3. CDR1 MNHEY and CDR2 SMNVEV come from the germline V gene (reference sequence).